The 21 T cell receptor beta chains below were found in one sample sequenced in a study of shared clonotypes between healthy human individuals. Repertoires were generated with immunoSEQ multiplex PCR, while TCRdb's copy carries only in-frame clones and drops some. The sample gives fewer than 550,000 clones, over 75% of which show up once; under 15% is in the top ten. The source material was PBMCs. These TCRs come from a middle-aged woman in good health. Some clones in this sample may be carry-over from other donors' samples.

On this clone itself: At the DNA level, this CDR3 is encoded by other sequences in the same sample as well. CDR3 nucleotide sequence: TGTGCCAGCAGCTTAGGGGAACCCTACGAGCAGTACTTC. This gives the protein CASSLGEPYEQYF. The J gene is TRBJ2-7, the V gene TRBV7-6, with D unclear. CDR1 and CDR2 from the germline V gene are SGHVS and FNYEAQ. The V gene lost 1 base and the J gene lost 2 bases, with 6 bases spanning the gap. The CDR3 is made up of 13 amino acids.

The table lists this clone with a count of one. The chain carries TRBV5-4 and TRBJ2-1; 8 nucleotides align to TRBD2. Germline assignment: CDR1 SGHNT and CDR2 YYREEE (reference sequence). The CDR3 sequence is 16 residues long. V shed 0 bases and J 2 bases; nucleotides not matched to a gene: 4. CDR3 sequence reads: CASSLAERGPYNEQFF. The CDR3 bases are TGTGCCAGCAGCTTGGCGGAGCGGGGGCCCTACAATGAGCAGTTCTTC.

The chain is built from TRBV10-1 and TRBJ1-3; a weak D match, TRBD1 (5 bases). Trimming removed 11 bases at V and 4 bases at J, with 15 bases between. Germline V gene sequence: CDR1 WNHNN, CDR2 SYGVQD (reference sequence). This CDR3 spans 13 amino acids. CDR3 nucleotide sequence: TGCGCCGAGACAGCTTGTTCCGGAAACACCATATATTTT. Protein: CAETACSGNTIYF.

The CDR3 coding sequence is TGCAGCGTTGCGGTGTACCGGGGTCCCTCTTCCCGCTCCTACAATGAGCAGTTCTTC. Translation: CSVAVYRGPSSRSYNEQFF. V usage is TRBV29-1 and J usage is TRBJ2-1; possible D gene TRBD2, 5 bases. Trimming took off 4 bases at V and 0 bases at J, with 25 bases between the two ends. CDR3 length: 19 residues. CDR1 and CDR2 from the germline V gene are SQVTM and ANQGSEA.

The chain employs TRBV19 and TRBJ1-4; D unclear. The V gene lost 3 bases and the J gene lost 1 base, with 9 bases spanning the gap. Germline V gives CDR1 LNHDA, CDR2 SQIVND (reference sequence). The CDR3 contains 15 residues. CDR3 amino acids: CASSIGGGTNEKLFF. The CDR3 region has the DNA TGTGCCAGTAGTATTGGTGGAGGAACTAATGAAAAACTGTTTTTT.

This clone showed up just once. The gene calls are TRBV5-1 and TRBJ2-3; TRBD2 aligns across 7 bases. Per germline, CDR1 SGHRS and CDR2 YFSETQ. J gave up 5 bases and V 0 bases, and 3 bases lay outside the gene matches. This CDR3 spans 14 amino acids. As DNA, the CDR3 is TGCGCCAGCAGCTTGGTTGGGAGGGGAGATACGCAGTATTTT. Residues: CASSLVGRGDTQYF.

The chain is built from TRBV5-1 and TRBJ2-1, with TRBD2 matching 10 bases. Looked up from germline, CDR1 is SGHRS and CDR2 is YFSETQ. V was clipped by 4 bases and J by 9 bases; unmatched bases: 10. The CDR3 is 15 residues long. Written as DNA, the CDR3 is TGCGCCAGCAGCCGAGCTAGCGGGAGCGTGGTTGAGCAGTTCTTC. It yields the protein CASSRASGSVVEQFF.

This chain connects TRBV4-2 to TRBJ2-3; 8 nucleotides agree with TRBD2. V lost 0 bases and J lost 0; bases outside the gene matches: 2. The germline V gene has CDR1 LGHNA and CDR2 YNFKEQ. CDR3 length equals 16 residues. CDR3 residues: CASSQDSGRSTDTQYF. CDR3 in DNA: TGTGCCAGCAGCCAAGACAGCGGGAGAAGCACAGATACGCAGTATTTT.

As regards this clone: A much larger clone differs by one base, so this may be a read error. The CDR3: CSARGAFF. The CDR3 coding sequence is TGCAGTGCTAGAGGAGCTTTCTTT. The chain employs TRBV20-1 and TRBJ1-1; D not certain. V was clipped by 1 base and J by 10 bases, with 1 base between them. Germline V gene lookup returns CDR1 DFQATT and CDR2 SNEGSKA (reference sequence). The CDR3 totals 8 residues.

V and J are TRBV15 and TRBJ1-1; no firm D call. CDR3 length equals 18 residues. Germline V gene lookup returns CDR1 LNHNV and CDR2 YYDKDF (reference sequence). Trimming left V 0 bases short and J 2 bases short, with 19 bases between. As DNA, the CDR3 is TGTGCCACCAGCAGAGAGGAGGCGGTCCCTACCCCAAACACTGAAGCTTTCTTT. This translates into CATSREEAVPTPNTEAFF.

This clone has a handful of counts. Additional DNA sequences in this sample encode the identical CDR3. V is TRBV28 and J is TRBJ2-2, with D perhaps matching TRBD1 (5 bases). V was pared by 8 bases and J by 3 bases, with 10 bases between. The CDR3 covers 13 residues. Per germline, CDR1 MDHEN and CDR2 SYDVKM. This chain's CDR3 is CASGRGDTGELFF. The DNA of the CDR3 is TGTGCCAGCGGAAGGGGTGACACCGGGGAGCTGTTTTTT.

This clone was observed at least ten times. The chain combines TRBV4-2 with TRBJ1-4; possibly TRBD1 for D (6 bases). This CDR3 is 13 amino acids long. Germline V gives CDR1 LGHNA, CDR2 YNFKEQ. The germline V and J ends were trimmed by 3 bases and 7 bases, with 9 bases remaining between them. The CDR3 bases are TGTGCCAGCAGCCAGGACAGCCTTGAAAAACTGTTTTTT. Translating gives CASSQDSLEKLFF.

The chain is built from TRBV19 and TRBJ2-7; D may be TRBD2 (5 bases). The CDR3 is made up of 15 amino acids. V was cut by 3 bases and J by 3 bases, with 15 bases left in between. Germline V CDR1 and CDR2: LNHDA, SQIVND (reference sequence). CDR3 DNA sequence: TGTGCCAGTAGTATCAGCCCACCCGGGGACTACGAGCAGTACTTC. It is translated as CASSISPPGDYEQYF.

The chain couples TRBV7-8 to TRBJ1-5; TRBD1 matches 7 bases. Trimming took 5 bases from V and 5 from J; bases not matched to a gene: 6. Germline V gene sequence: CDR1 SGHVS, CDR2 FQNEAQ. This CDR3 is built from 14 residues. The CDR3 loop reads CASSPQGSDQPQHF. CDR3 DNA sequence: TGTGCCAGCAGCCCACAGGGGTCGGATCAGCCCCAGCATTTT.

The chain carries TRBV9 and TRBJ2-3, with TRBD2 matching over 10 bases. The CDR3 sequence is 16 residues long. CDR1 and CDR2 (germline): SGDLS, YYNGEE. Trimming at V came to 4 bases and at J to 0 bases, leaving 5 bases not matched to a gene. The CDR3 DNA reads as TGTGCCAGCAGCCCAGGACTAGCGGAGAGCACAGATACGCAGTATTTT. This gives the protein CASSPGLAESTDTQYF.

The rearrangement joins TRBV7-3 to TRBJ1-4, with a tentative D call TRBD1 (6 bases). The CDR3 has 15 amino acids. Between the trimmed V and J ends, which lost 5 bases and 3 bases, there was a span of 13 bases. Germline CDR1 reads SGHTA; CDR2 reads FQGTGA. The CDR3 sequence is CASSEGSGANEKLFF. CDR3 sequence (DNA): TGTGCCAGCAGCGAGGGGTCAGGGGCTAATGAAAAACTGTTTTTT. Together with reference TRBV7-3 and TRBJ1-4, the CDR3 gives the full variable domain: GAGVSQTPSNKVTEKGKYVELRCDPISGHTALYWYRQSLGQGPEFLIYFQGTGAADDSGLPNDRFFAVRPEGSVSTLKIQRTERGDSAVYLCASSEGSGANEKLFFGSGTQLSVL.

The V gene is TRBV7-2, the J gene TRBJ2-7, with D unclear. The CDR3 totals 14 residues. Trimming stripped 4 bases from V and 0 bases from J, with 10 bases between. Germline loops: CDR1 SGHTA, CDR2 FQGNSA. The CDR3 loop is CASSSQASSYEQYF. The CDR3 DNA reads as TGTGCCAGCAGCTCTCAGGCTAGCTCCTACGAGCAGTACTTC.

The rearrangement joins TRBV5-1 to TRBJ2-7; no firm D call. The V and J ends lost 0 bases and 5 bases respectively, with 9 bases between them. The CDR3 totals 13 residues. Germline CDR1 SGHRS, CDR2 YFSETQ. The CDR3 DNA is TGCGCCAGCAGCTTGGCACTTATCGACGAGCAGTACTTC. Amino acids: CASSLALIDEQYF. Supplemented by reference TRBV5-1 and TRBJ2-7, the full variable domain reads KAGVTQTPRYLIKTRGQQVTLSCSPISGHRSVSWYQQTPGQGLQFLFEYFSETQRNKGNFPGRFSGRQFSNSRSEMNVSTLELGDSALYLCASSLALIDEQYFGPGTRLTVT.

V is TRBV28 and J is TRBJ2-7; 7 bases line up with TRBD1. J lost 4 bases, V lost 6 bases, and 15 bases had no gene match. The CDR3 loop spans 16 amino acids. Germline CDR1 reads MDHEN; CDR2 reads SYDVKM. CDR3 residues: CASSSNDRVAWYEQYF. For the CDR3, the DNA is TGTGCCAGCAGCTCTAACGACAGGGTAGCATGGTACGAGCAGTACTTC.

V is TRBV5-1 and J is TRBJ1-3; D is undetermined. Germline loops: CDR1 SGHRS, CDR2 YFSETQ. The CDR3 runs to 14 residues. V was cut by 4 bases and J by 3 bases, with 11 bases left in between. The CDR3 coding sequence is TGCGCCAGCAGCGCGTCGGGAGGTGGAAACACCATATATTTT. It encodes CASSASGGGNTIYF. Full variable domain (rest looked up from reference TRBV5-1 and TRBJ1-3): KAGVTQTPRYLIKTRGQQVTLSCSPISGHRSVSWYQQTPGQGLQFLFEYFSETQRNKGNFPGRFSGRQFSNSRSEMNVSTLELGDSALYLCASSASGGGNTIYFGEGSWLTVV.

Remarks on this clone: The sample holds other DNA sequences that translate to the same CDR3. The genes are TRBV5-4 and TRBJ1-3, with D tentatively TRBD1 (5 bases). The V and J ends lost 5 bases and 3 bases respectively, with 12 bases between them. From germline, CDR1 is SGHNT and CDR2 YYREEE (reference sequence). There are 14 residues in the CDR3. Here the CDR3 DNA reads TGTGCCAGCAGAACGTGGGGACGTGGAAACACCATATATTTT. It encodes CASRTWGRGNTIYF.